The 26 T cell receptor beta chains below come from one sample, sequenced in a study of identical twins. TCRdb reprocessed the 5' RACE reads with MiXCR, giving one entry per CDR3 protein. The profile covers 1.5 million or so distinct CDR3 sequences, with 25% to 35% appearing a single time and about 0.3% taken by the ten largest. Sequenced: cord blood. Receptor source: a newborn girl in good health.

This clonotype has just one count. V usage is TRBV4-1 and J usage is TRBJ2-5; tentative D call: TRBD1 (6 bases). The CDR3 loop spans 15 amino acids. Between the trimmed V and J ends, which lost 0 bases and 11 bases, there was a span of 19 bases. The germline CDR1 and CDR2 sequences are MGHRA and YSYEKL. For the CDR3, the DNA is TGCGCCAGCAGCCAAGATTTGACAGGCTACAATGAGCAGTACTTC. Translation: CASSQDLTGYNEQYF.

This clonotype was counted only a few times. This CDR3 is CASSGTSGSRTKNIQYF. The CDR3 region has the DNA TGTGCCAGCAGTGGGACTAGCGGGAGTCGGACCAAAAACATTCAGTACTTC. The chain combines TRBV2 with TRBJ2-4, with 13 bases lining up with TRBD2. J was trimmed by 2 bases and V by 4 bases; bases with no gene match: 5. Germline values: CDR1 SNHLY, CDR2 FYNNEI. CDR3 size: 17 residues.

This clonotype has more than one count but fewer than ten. The CDR3 protein is CASTLRDGFYEQYF. The CDR3 region has the DNA TGTGCCAGCACTCTCCGGGACGGTTTCTACGAGCAGTACTTC. The chain employs TRBV28 and TRBJ2-7; possibly TRBD1 or TRBD2 for D (5 bases each). Between the trimmed V and J ends, which lost 7 bases and 3 bases, there was a span of 16 bases. Germline loops: CDR1 MDHEN, CDR2 SYDVKM. This CDR3 is built from 14 residues.

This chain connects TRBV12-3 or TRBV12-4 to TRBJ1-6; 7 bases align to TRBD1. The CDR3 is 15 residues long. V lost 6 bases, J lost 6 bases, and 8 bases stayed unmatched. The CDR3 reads CASSHRGVGNSPLHF. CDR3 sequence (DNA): TGTGCCAGCAGCCACAGGGGAGTCGGTAATTCACCCCTCCACTTT.

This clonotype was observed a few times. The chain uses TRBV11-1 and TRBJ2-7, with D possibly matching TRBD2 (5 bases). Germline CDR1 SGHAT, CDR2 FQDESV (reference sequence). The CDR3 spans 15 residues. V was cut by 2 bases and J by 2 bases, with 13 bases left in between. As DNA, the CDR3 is TGTGCCAGCAGCTTAAACGAGCGGATTCCCTACGAGCAGTACTTC. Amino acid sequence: CASSLNERIPYEQYF.

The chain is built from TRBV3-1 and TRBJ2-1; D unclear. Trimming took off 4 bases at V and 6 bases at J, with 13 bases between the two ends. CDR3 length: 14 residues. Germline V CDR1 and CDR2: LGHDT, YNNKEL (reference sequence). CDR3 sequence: CASSLRVAPNEQFF. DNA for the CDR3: TGTGCCAGCAGCCTAAGAGTGGCCCCCAATGAGCAGTTCTTC.

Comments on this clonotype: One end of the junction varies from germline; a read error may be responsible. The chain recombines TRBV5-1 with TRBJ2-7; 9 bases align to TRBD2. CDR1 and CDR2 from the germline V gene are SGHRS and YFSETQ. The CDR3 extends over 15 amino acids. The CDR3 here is CTSSPAGGPRYEQYF. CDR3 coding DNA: TGCACCAGCAGCCCCGCGGGAGGGCCGCGCTACGAGCAGTACTTC.

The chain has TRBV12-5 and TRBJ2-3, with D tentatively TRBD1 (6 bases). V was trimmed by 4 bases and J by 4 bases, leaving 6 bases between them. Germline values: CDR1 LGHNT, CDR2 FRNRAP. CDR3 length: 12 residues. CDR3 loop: CASGWGPDTQYF. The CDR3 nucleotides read TGTGCTAGTGGTTGGGGGCCAGATACGCAGTATTTT.

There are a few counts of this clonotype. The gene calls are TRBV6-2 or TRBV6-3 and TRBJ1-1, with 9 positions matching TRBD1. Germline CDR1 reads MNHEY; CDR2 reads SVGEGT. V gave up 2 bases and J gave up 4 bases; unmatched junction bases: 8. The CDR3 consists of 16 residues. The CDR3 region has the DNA TGTGCCAGCAGTTACCGAGGGACAGGGAGTCTCACTGAAGCTTTCTTT. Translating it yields CASSYRGTGSLTEAFF.

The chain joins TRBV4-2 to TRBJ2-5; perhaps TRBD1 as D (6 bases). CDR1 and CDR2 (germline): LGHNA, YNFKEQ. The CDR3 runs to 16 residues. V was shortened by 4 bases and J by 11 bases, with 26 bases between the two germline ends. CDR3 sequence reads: CASSPNGSPGVNEQYF. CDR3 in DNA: TGTGCCAGCAGCCCCAATGGGTCCCCAGGGGTGAATGAGCAGTACTTC.

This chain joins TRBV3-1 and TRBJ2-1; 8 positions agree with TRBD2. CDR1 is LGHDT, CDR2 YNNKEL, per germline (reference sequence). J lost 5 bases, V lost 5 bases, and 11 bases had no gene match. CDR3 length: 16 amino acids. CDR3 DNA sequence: TGTGCCAGCAGCTTACCCGGACTAGCTCAGGACAATGAGCAGTTCTTC. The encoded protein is CASSLPGLAQDNEQFF.

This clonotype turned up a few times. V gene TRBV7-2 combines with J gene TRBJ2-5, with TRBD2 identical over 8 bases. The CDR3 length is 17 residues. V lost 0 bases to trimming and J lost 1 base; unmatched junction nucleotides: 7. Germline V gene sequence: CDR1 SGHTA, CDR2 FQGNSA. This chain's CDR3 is CASSLAGATSGQETQYF. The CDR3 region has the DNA TGTGCCAGCAGCTTAGCGGGCGCTACTAGCGGCCAAGAGACCCAGTACTTC.

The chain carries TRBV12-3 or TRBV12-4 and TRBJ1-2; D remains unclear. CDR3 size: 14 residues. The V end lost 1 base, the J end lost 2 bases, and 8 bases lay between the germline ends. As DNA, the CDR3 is TGTGCCAGCAGTTTAGGAGGGTACAACTATGGCTACACCTTC. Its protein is CASSLGGYNYGYTF.

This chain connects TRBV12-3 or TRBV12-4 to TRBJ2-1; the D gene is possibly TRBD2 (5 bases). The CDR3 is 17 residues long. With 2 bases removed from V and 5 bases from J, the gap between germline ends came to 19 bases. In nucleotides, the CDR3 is TGTGCCAGCAGTTTACCTTTTGGTGGGAGTCCCGACAATGAGCAGTTCTTC. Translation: CASSLPFGGSPDNEQFF.

CDR3 protein: CSASRLAGGSYEQYF. The CDR3 DNA reads as TGCAGTGCTAGTCGCCTAGCGGGGGGATCCTACGAGCAGTACTTC. The chain uses TRBV20-1 and TRBJ2-7, with TRBD2 identical over 11 bases. Per the germline V gene, CDR1 is DFQATT and CDR2 is SNEGSKA (reference sequence). V was pared by 3 bases and J by 1 base, with 5 bases of the junction left unmatched. The length of the CDR3 is 15 residues.

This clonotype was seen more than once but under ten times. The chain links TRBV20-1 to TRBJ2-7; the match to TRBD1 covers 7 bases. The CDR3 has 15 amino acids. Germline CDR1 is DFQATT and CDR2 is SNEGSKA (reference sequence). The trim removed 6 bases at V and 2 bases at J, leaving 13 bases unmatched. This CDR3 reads CSAIKTDRATYEQYF. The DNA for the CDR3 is TGCAGTGCGATCAAAACCGACAGGGCCACCTACGAGCAGTACTTC.

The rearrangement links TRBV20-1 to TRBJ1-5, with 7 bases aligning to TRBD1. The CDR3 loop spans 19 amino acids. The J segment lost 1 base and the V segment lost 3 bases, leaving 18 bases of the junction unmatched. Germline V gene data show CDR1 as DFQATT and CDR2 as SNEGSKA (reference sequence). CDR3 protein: CSARRPTGNPLASNQPQHF. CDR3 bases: TGCAGTGCTAGGCGCCCGACAGGGAACCCCCTTGCCAGCAATCAGCCCCAGCATTTT.

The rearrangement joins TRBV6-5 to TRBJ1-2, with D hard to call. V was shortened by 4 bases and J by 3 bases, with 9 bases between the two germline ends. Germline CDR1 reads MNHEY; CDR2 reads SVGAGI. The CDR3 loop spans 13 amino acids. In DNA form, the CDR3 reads TGTGCCAGCAGTTCCGGAGCATACTATGGCTACACCTTC. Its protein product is CASSSGAYYGYTF.

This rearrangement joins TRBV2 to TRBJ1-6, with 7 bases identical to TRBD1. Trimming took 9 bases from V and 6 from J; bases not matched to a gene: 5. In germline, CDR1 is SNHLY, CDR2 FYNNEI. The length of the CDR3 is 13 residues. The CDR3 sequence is CASLTGFNSPLHF. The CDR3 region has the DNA TGTGCCAGTTTGACAGGGTTTAATTCACCCCTCCACTTT.

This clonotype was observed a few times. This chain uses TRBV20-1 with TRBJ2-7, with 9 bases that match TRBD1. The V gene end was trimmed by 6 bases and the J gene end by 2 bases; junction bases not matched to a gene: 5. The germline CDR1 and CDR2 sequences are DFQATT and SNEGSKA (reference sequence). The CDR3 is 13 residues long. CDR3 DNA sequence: TGCAGTGCGCTGACAGGGGGTACCTACGAGCAGTACTTC. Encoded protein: CSALTGGTYEQYF.

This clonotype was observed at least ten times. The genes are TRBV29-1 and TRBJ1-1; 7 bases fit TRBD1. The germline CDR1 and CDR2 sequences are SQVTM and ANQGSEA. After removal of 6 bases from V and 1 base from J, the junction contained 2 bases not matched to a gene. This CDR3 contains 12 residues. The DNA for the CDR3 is TGCAGCGTACGGACAGGGAACACTGAAGCTTTCTTT. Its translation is CSVRTGNTEAFF.

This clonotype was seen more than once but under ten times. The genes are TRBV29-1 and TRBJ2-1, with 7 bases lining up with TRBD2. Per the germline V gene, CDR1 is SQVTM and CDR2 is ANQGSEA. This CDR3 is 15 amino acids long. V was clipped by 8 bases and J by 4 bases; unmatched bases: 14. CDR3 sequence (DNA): TGCAGCTCCATAAAAGGGGCTAGCGGATACAATGAGCAGTTCTTC. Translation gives CSSIKGASGYNEQFF.

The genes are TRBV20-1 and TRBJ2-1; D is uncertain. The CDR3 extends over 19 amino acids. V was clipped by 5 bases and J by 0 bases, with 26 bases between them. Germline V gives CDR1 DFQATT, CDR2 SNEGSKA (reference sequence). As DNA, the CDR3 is TGCAGTGCTCCTGGGTCGGCGGAATCTCCCCTAAGCTCCTACAATGAGCAGTTCTTC. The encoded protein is CSAPGSAESPLSSYNEQFF.

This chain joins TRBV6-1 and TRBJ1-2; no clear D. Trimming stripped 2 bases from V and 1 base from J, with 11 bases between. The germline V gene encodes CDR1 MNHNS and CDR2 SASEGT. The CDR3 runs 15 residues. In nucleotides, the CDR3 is TGTGCCAGCAGTGAAACCGCGCGGCTTAACTATGGCTACACCTTC. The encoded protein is CASSETARLNYGYTF.

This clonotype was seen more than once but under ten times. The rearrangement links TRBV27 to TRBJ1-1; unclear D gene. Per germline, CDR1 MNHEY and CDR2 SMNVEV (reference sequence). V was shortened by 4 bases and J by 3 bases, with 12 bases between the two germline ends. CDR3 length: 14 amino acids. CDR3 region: CASSSPSRYTEAFF. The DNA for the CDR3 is TGTGCCAGCAGTTCCCCCAGCCGGTACACTGAAGCTTTCTTT.

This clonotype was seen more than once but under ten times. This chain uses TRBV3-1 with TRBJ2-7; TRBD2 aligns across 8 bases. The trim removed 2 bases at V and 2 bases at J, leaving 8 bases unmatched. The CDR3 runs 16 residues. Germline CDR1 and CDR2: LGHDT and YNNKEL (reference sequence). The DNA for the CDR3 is TGTGCCAGCAGCCAAAGGGGCGGGAGGTCCCCCTACGAGCAGTACTTC. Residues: CASSQRGGRSPYEQYF.